This TCR beta chain was captured in a study of shared clonotypes between healthy human individuals. Clones were read by immunoSEQ multiplex PCR, and TCRdb kept only the in-frame ones, dropping some. The repertoire consists of hundreds of thousands of clones, with 95% to 97% occurring once and the leading ten covering 0.06%. The CDR3 has 14 amino acids. J lost 5 bases, V lost 3 bases, and 3 bases had no gene match. Germline lookup yields CDR1 PRHDT and CDR2 FYEKMQ (reference sequence). All of the donors resided in Nashville, Tennessee, and each was a Caucasian adult. This chain connects TRBV13 to TRBJ2-3; TRBD2 matches at 9 bases. Sequencing was performed on naive CD4+ T cells sorted from blood. Subset described: CD45RA+ positively selected. The origin of this receptor is a woman aged 25 to 39 in good health. DNA of the CDR3: TGTGCCAGCAGCTTCGCGGGAGGGCAAGATACGCAGTATTTT. It yields the protein CASSFAGGQDTQYF.